This T cell receptor (beta chain) was captured in a study of tumor and adjacent non-tumor tissue in lung cancer. Study-wide context: Aged about 30 to 85 years, patients included 9 to 11 men and about five women with stage I to III disease. Samples averaged around 4 million productive TCRbeta reads each.

CDR3 length: 14 residues. Per germline, CDR1 SQVTM and CDR2 ANQGSEA. TCRbeta libraries were built with three rounds of nested PCR, modified from ARM-PCR. TCRdb itself ran the multiplex PCR reads through MiXCR, one entry per CDR3 protein. The sample has fewer than 85,000 distinct CDR3 sequences, roughly 80% seen once. This sample's RNA came from whole unsorted tissue. This receptor was taken from a woman aged 45-60 years with non-small cell lung cancer. J is TRBJ2-1 and V is TRBV29-1; no reliable D call. Sequenced sample: lung tumor tissue. CDR3 coding DNA: TGCAGGTCTCCTACATACCGCTTGAGCAATGAGCAGTTCTTC. Translated, it gives CRSPTYRLSNEQFF.